These 22 T cell receptor beta chains originate from one sample sequenced in a study of T cell responses to AZD1222 COVID-19 vaccine. Clones were read by immunoSEQ multiplex PCR, and TCRdb kept only the in-frame ones, dropping some. The sample has more than 95,000 clones; around 90% are singletons. Specimen: peripheral blood, collected on day 0 of AZD1222 vaccination. Source of these receptors: an adult in good health.

This chain links TRBV9 with TRBJ1-1, with D unresolved. Germline V CDR1 and CDR2: SGDLS, YYNGEE. V dropped 4 bases and J dropped 2 bases, with 9 bases sitting between them. The CDR3 has 13 amino acids. In DNA, the CDR3 is TGTGCCAGCAGCTTCGGAGGCAACACTGAAGCTTTCTTT. It is translated as CASSFGGNTEAFF.

This chain uses TRBV28 with TRBJ1-6; D gene ambiguous. CDR3 size: 15 residues. CDR1 MDHEN and CDR2 SYDVKM come from the germline V gene. Trimming took 3 bases from V and 9 from J, leaving 15 bases between them. The CDR3 coding sequence is TGTGCCAGCAGTTTCTATCGCGAGGAAGTTTCACCCCTCCACTTT. This encodes CASSFYREEVSPLHF.

The V and J genes are TRBV9 and TRBJ1-5; TRBD1 might be the D (5 bases). The CDR3 consists of 13 residues. Germline loops: CDR1 SGDLS, CDR2 YYNGEE. Trimming stripped 0 bases from V and 5 bases from J, with 6 bases between. CDR3 coding DNA: TGTGCCAGCAGCGTAGGGGGGTATCAGCCCCAGCATTTT. This sequence encodes CASSVGGYQPQHF.

The V call is TRBV24-1, the J call TRBJ2-7; 7 bases line up with TRBD2. The V gene's germline CDR1 is KGHDR and CDR2 SFDVKD. The V gene end was trimmed by 9 bases and the J gene end by 6 bases; junction bases not matched to a gene: 10. CDR3 size: 13 residues. The CDR3 region has the DNA TGTGCCACCCCCAGCCTGGGGGGGGTCGAGCAGTACTTC. As protein: CATPSLGGVEQYF.

V and J are TRBV30 and TRBJ1-3, with D perhaps matching TRBD1 (5 bases). Germline values: CDR1 GTSNPN, CDR2 SVGIG (reference sequence). This CDR3 has 13 residues. V lost 5 bases to trimming and J lost 0 bases, with 8 bases between them. Here the CDR3 DNA reads TGTGCCTGGGGACAAATCTCTGGAAACACCATATATTTT. It encodes CAWGQISGNTIYF.

The chain carries TRBV4-1 and TRBJ1-2; D not certain. V was shortened by 0 bases and J by 7 bases, with 18 bases between the two germline ends. The CDR3 covers 16 residues. The germline CDR1 and CDR2 sequences are MGHRA and YSYEKL. The CDR3 bases are TGCGCCAGCAGCCAAGATCTTGGCAGCCCTTGGTTTGGCTACACCTTC. It translates to CASSQDLGSPWFGYTF.

The chain couples TRBV18 to TRBJ2-1; possibly TRBD1 or TRBD2 for D (7 bases each). Trimming removed 3 bases from V and 7 bases from J, with 16 bases in between. The CDR3 is 15 residues long. Looked up from germline, CDR1 is KGHSH and CDR2 is LQKENI. The CDR3 DNA reads as TGTGCCAGCTCACCCCCAGGGGGAGGGGGTAATGAGCAGTTCTTC. It yields the protein CASSPPGGGGNEQFF.

The chain joins TRBV9 to TRBJ2-2, with D perhaps matching TRBD2 (6 bases). Trimming shortened V by 0 bases and J by 2 bases, and 11 bases separated the two germline ends. Germline values: CDR1 SGDLS, CDR2 YYNGEE. This CDR3 is 16 amino acids long. CDR3 sequence (DNA): TGTGCCAGCAGCGTAGTTGCGGGGAGCAACACCGGGGAGCTGTTTTTT. Translation: CASSVVAGSNTGELFF.

V and J are TRBV4-1 and TRBJ1-4, with D possibly being TRBD1 (6 bases). The ends were cut back, 4 bases at V and 4 bases at J, with 13 bases in the middle. Germline loops: CDR1 MGHRA, CDR2 YSYEKL. The CDR3 has 15 residues. The CDR3 DNA sequence: TGCGCCAGCAGCCGCAGAGGACAGTTTAATGAAAAACTGTTTTTT. This translates into CASSRRGQFNEKLFF.

The rearrangement uses TRBV18 and TRBJ1-5; 10 nucleotides line up with TRBD1. Germline CDR1 reads KGHSH; CDR2 reads LQKENI. Losses at the gene ends were 2 bases for V and 6 bases for J; bases not matched to a gene: 4. The CDR3 is 15 residues long. This chain's CDR3 is CASSPGTGDSQPQHF. Here the CDR3 DNA reads TGTGCCAGCTCACCAGGGACAGGGGATAGTCAGCCCCAGCATTTT.

The gene calls are TRBV6-6 and TRBJ1-2; 11 nucleotides line up with TRBD1. The germline V gene encodes CDR1 MNHNY and CDR2 SVGAGI (reference sequence). The CDR3 sequence is 14 residues long. V was clipped by 6 bases and J by 3 bases; unmatched bases: 3. This CDR3 is CASRDRGLDYGYTF. DNA of the CDR3: TGTGCCAGCAGGGACAGGGGGCTCGACTATGGCTACACCTTC.

This CDR3 is CASRRLAGPTDTQYF. The CDR3 bases are TGTGCCAGCAGACGACTAGCGGGGCCCACAGATACGCAGTATTTT. The chain combines TRBV2 with TRBJ2-3, with 11 bases lining up with TRBD2. CDR1 and CDR2 from the germline V gene are SNHLY and FYNNEI. J lost 2 bases, V lost 6 bases, and 4 bases had no gene match. The CDR3 sequence is 15 residues long.

The chain recombines TRBV6-1 with TRBJ1-3; D is possibly TRBD1 (5 bases). V was pared by 4 bases and J by 3 bases, with 19 bases between. Germline V CDR1 and CDR2: MNHNS, SASEGT. The CDR3 length is 17 residues. In nucleotides, the CDR3 is TGTGCCAGCAGTGTAATGATAGGGACGGGAGGTGGAAACACCATATATTTT. Its protein is CASSVMIGTGGGNTIYF.

The J gene is TRBJ1-4, the V gene TRBV18; maybe TRBD1 (6 bases). The V and J ends lost 2 bases and 5 bases respectively, with 18 bases between them. Germline CDR1 KGHSH, CDR2 LQKENI. This CDR3 region has 17 residues. The CDR3 region is CASSPMGTGTGNEKLFF. As DNA, the CDR3 is TGTGCCAGCTCACCAATGGGTACAGGAACAGGGAATGAAAAACTGTTTTTT.

The genes are TRBV29-1 and TRBJ1-2; D is unclear. This CDR3 contains 11 residues. Germline lookup yields CDR1 SQVTM and CDR2 ANQGSEA. The V end was cut by 4 bases, the J end by 6 bases, with 9 bases between. CDR3 in amino acids: CSVVGVDGYTF. DNA for the CDR3: TGCAGCGTTGTTGGGGTGGATGGCTACACCTTC.

This clone was observed a handful of times. The chain recombines TRBV11-1 with TRBJ2-7; 10 bases align to TRBD1. The CDR3 extends over 14 amino acids. V shed 7 bases and J 3 bases; nucleotides not matched to a gene: 6. The V gene's germline CDR1 is SGHAT and CDR2 FQDESV (reference sequence). CDR3 amino acids: CASTPDRGSYEQYF. CDR3 DNA: TGTGCCAGCACGCCGGACAGGGGGAGCTACGAGCAGTACTTC.

This chain connects TRBV7-9 to TRBJ2-7, with D possibly being TRBD1 (5 bases). Germline CDR1 and CDR2: SEHNR and FQNEAQ (reference sequence). V lost 3 bases and J 3 bases, leaving 12 bases between the germline ends. This CDR3 is built from 14 residues. The CDR3 nucleotides are TGTGCCAGCAGCTTGGTTACAGGTAACTACGAGCAGTACTTC. Translation gives CASSLVTGNYEQYF.

The rearrangement joins TRBV4-3 to TRBJ1-1; D call uncertain. V was cut by 2 bases and J by 4 bases, with 8 bases left in between. Germline V gene lookup returns CDR1 LGHNA and CDR2 YSLEER. The CDR3 sequence is 13 residues long. CDR3 sequence: CASSQWVGTEAFF. The CDR3 nucleotides read TGCGCCAGCAGCCAATGGGTAGGCACTGAAGCTTTCTTT.

This chain joins TRBV21-1 and TRBJ2-5; TRBD2, the table's D call, was not compared with the DNA. TRBV21-1 is assigned pseudogene status. The CDR3 sequence is 18 residues long. The CDR3 is CASSPSRYRELDAETQYF. The CDR3 DNA is TGTGCCAGCAGCCCCTCTAGGTACCGGGAACTAGACGCGGAGACCCAGTACTTC.

This chain connects TRBV2 to TRBJ2-7; tentatively, D is TRBD1 (6 bases). Trimming took off 7 bases at V and 4 bases at J, with 20 bases between the two ends. This CDR3 spans 15 amino acids. Germline CDR1 reads SNHLY; CDR2 reads FYNNEI. The CDR3 here is CASNGGRTEYYEQYF. CDR3 DNA: TGTGCCAGCAATGGAGGTAGGACAGAATATTACGAGCAGTACTTC.

The rearrangement joins TRBV4-2 to TRBJ1-3; D not certain. The V gene's germline CDR1 is LGHNA and CDR2 YNFKEQ. V was cut by 1 base and J by 4 bases, with 11 bases left in between. The CDR3 contains 15 residues. The CDR3 nucleotides read TGTGCCAGCAGCCAAGTTTTTCGGGAAGGAAACACCATATATTTT. It encodes CASSQVFREGNTIYF.

This clone was detected only once. The chain joins TRBV7-9 to TRBJ1-3; D gene ambiguous. CDR1 and CDR2 from the germline V gene are SEHNR and FQNEAQ (reference sequence). CDR3 length equals 12 residues. V was trimmed by 5 bases and J by 4 bases, leaving 6 bases between them. The CDR3 loop is CASSIKGNTIYF. CDR3 nucleotides: TGTGCCAGCAGCATTAAGGGAAACACCATATATTTT.